This TCR beta chain was retrieved from a study of blood T cell repertoires in COVID-19. Germline V gene lookup returns CDR1 DFQATT and CDR2 SNEGSKA (reference sequence). The V and J ends lost 3 bases and 2 bases respectively, with 21 bases between them. The CDR3 totals 17 residues. Profiled with immunoSEQ multiplex PCR; TCRdb holds only in-frame clones, not every one. The table records around 81,000 clones, 70% to 90% of them present only once. The receptor was isolated from a man in his 70s with acute or convalescent COVID-19. The chain has TRBV20-1 and TRBJ2-3; weak D call: TRBD2 (5 bases). The specimen sequenced was peripheral blood. CDR3 protein: CSASPMTLPGNTDTQYF. The DNA for the CDR3 is TGCAGTGCTAGTCCGATGACCCTTCCGGGAAACACAGATACGCAGTATTTT.